This is a list of T cell receptor beta chains from one sample in a study of shared clonotypes between healthy human individuals. Profiling relied on immunoSEQ multiplex PCR, and the TCRdb table lists in-frame clones only, not all of them. This table has over 950,000 clones, 60% to 85% appearing once. Sequenced: memory CD4+ T cells from PBMCs. Source of these receptors: a man between 18 and 29 years old in good health. Some clones in this sample may be carry-over from other donors' samples. Each CDR3 is given with its conserved first and last residue. A D gene is named only where the DNA matches it firmly. Size tells how often a clone was seen (once, few, many) or the class of an expanded clone, and some rows leave it out.

>-|TRBV6-5|-|TRBJ1-4
CASRQLPNEKLFF
TGTGCCAGCCGCCAGCTTCCCAATGAAAAACTGTTTTTT
>-|TRBV5-1|-|TRBJ2-7
CASSLDTLSYEQYF
TGCGCCAGCAGCTTGGATACACTCTCCTACGAGCAGTACTTC
>many|TRBV29-1|-|TRBJ1-1
CSAVMTGLNTEAFF
TGCAGCGCCGTTATGACAGGTCTGAACACTGAAGCTTTCTTT
>-|TRBV5-8|TRBD1|TRBJ2-7
CASSSGGLIYEQYF
TGTGCCAGCAGCTCAGGGGGCTTAATCTACGAGCAGTACTTC
>-|TRBV5-1|-|TRBJ1-1
CASSLGLVRGGDTEAFF
TGCGCCAGCAGCTTGGGTCTCGTCAGGGGTGGCGACACTGAAGCTTTCTTT
>-|TRBV20-1|-|TRBJ2-7
CSSGRGDEQYF
TGCAGTTCAGGCAGGGGAGACGAGCAGTACTTC
>few|TRBV4-3|TRBD2|TRBJ2-3
CASSQGLLAGGYTQYF
TGCGCCAGCAGCCAAGGGCTACTAGCGGGAGGGTATACGCAGTATTTT
>-|TRBV28|TRBD1|TRBJ1-2
CASSLTGGAAGYTF
TGTGCCAGCAGTCTCACAGGGGGGGCGGCTGGCTACACCTTC
>-|TRBV19|-|TRBJ2-2
CASRPQLGPTGELFF
TGTGCCAGTAGACCCCAGCTGGGCCCCACCGGGGAGCTGTTTTTT
>-|TRBV5-1|TRBD2|TRBJ2-1
CASSLVGLADNNEQFF
TGCGCCAGCAGCTTGGTGGGACTAGCGGATAACAATGAGCAGTTCTTC
>-|TRBV28|-|TRBJ1-5
CASSLYEFGSAGVIQPQHF
TGTGCCAGCAGTTTATATGAGTTTGGTTCGGCAGGGGTAATTCAGCCCCAGCATTTT
>-|TRBV28|-|TRBJ1-5
CASSFGAFRNQPQHF
TGTGCCAGCAGTTTTGGAGCGTTCCGAAATCAGCCCCAGCATTTT
>-|TRBV11-2|TRBD2|TRBJ2-1
CASSQGSGLDEQFF
TGTGCCAGCAGCCAAGGGTCAGGACTAGATGAGCAGTTCTTC
>-|TRBV6-5|TRBD2|TRBJ2-2
CASRTGTRGTGELFF
TGTGCCAGCAGGACCGGGACTAGGGGTACCGGGGAGCTGTTTTTT
>-|TRBV21-1|-|TRBJ2-3
CASSIRNPDTQYF
TGTGCCAGCAGCATCAGGAATCCAGATACGCAGTATTTT